The rows below give T cell receptor beta chains drawn from one sample of a study of CD8 T cells in Susac syndrome. Via MiXCR, TCRdb re-called the immunoSEQ multiplex PCR reads, giving one row per CDR3 protein. The sample has around 180,000 distinct CDR3 sequences; approximately 94% are singletons. Sequenced input: CD4+ T cells from PBMCs. Receptor source: a human donor with multiple sclerosis. The CDR3 runs from the conserved cysteine through the conserved F or W. D genes are given only for firm matches. Some rows have no size entry. The others give once, few or many, or a class for an expanded clone.

size,V,D,J,CDR3,DNA
NA,TRBV4-1,TRBD2,TRBJ2-1,CASSQRASGSNEQFF,TGCGCCAGCAGCCAGAGGGCTAGCGGGAGCAATGAGCAGTTCTTC
NA,TRBV15,NA,TRBJ2-7,CATSRAESVEQYF,TGTGCCACCAGCAGAGCAGAAAGTGTCGAGCAGTACTTC
NA,TRBV4-1,TRBD2,TRBJ2-3,CASSQQRLAVYTQYF,TGCGCCAGCAGCCAGCAGAGACTAGCGGTTTATACGCAGTATTTT
NA,TRBV5-1,TRBD2,TRBJ2-7,CASSLALAGVGEQYF,TGCGCCAGCAGCTTGGCGCTAGCGGGAGTAGGTGAGCAGTACTTC
NA,TRBV7-3,NA,TRBJ2-7,CASSLDGTSYEQYF,TGTGCCAGCAGCTTGGACGGAACCTCCTACGAGCAGTACTTC
NA,TRBV27,TRBD2,TRBJ2-7,CASKSFGSGTSVYEQYF,TGTGCCAGCAAGAGTTTTGGGTCCGGGACTAGCGTCTACGAGCAGTACTTC
NA,TRBV18,NA,TRBJ1-1,CASSPRQVSNTEAFF,TGTGCCAGCTCACCACGACAGGTTTCGAACACTGAAGCTTTCTTT
once,TRBV20-1,NA,TRBJ2-3,CSARDPWAGTDTQYF,TGCAGTGCTAGAGATCCCTGGGCAGGGACAGATACGCAGTATTTT
NA,TRBV7-3,NA,TRBJ1-6,CASSLIGGGLNSPLHF,TGTGCCAGCAGCTTAATAGGAGGGGGGTTAAATTCACCCCTCCACTTT
NA,TRBV4-1,NA,TRBJ1-1,CASSRGQSIGTEAFF,TGCGCCAGCAGCCGAGGACAGTCCATAGGGACTGAAGCTTTCTTT
NA,TRBV20-1,TRBD1,TRBJ1-5,CSARAPQGIQPQHF,TGCAGTGCTAGAGCGCCACAGGGGATTCAGCCCCAGCATTTT
NA,TRBV30,NA,TRBJ1-4,CAWSVDRSNEKLFF,TGTGCCTGGAGTGTAGACCGGAGTAATGAAAAACTGTTTTTT
NA,TRBV19,TRBD1,TRBJ2-1,CASSTSPGTGIEQFF,TGTGCCAGTAGTACGAGTCCCGGGACAGGGATTGAGCAGTTCTTC
once,TRBV19,NA,TRBJ2-7,CASTGGSDEQYF,TGTGCCAGTACTGGGGGTTCTGACGAGCAGTACTTC
once,TRBV19,NA,TRBJ2-2,CASSIDRGNTGELFF,TGTGCCAGTAGTATAGATCGGGGGAACACCGGGGAGCTGTTTTTT
once,TRBV7-9,NA,TRBJ1-3,CASSLRGISGNTIYF,TGTGCCAGCAGCTTAAGGGGGATCTCTGGAAACACCATATATTTT
NA,TRBV2,NA,TRBJ1-5,CASRLGRRNLNQPQHF,TGTGCCAGCAGATTGGGACGGAGAAACCTCAATCAGCCCCAGCATTTT
NA,TRBV23-1,NA,TRBJ2-7,CARSNEQYF,TGCGCCAGGAGTAACGAGCAGTACTTC
NA,TRBV19,TRBD1,TRBJ2-1,CASSIRDRGNEQFF,TGTGCCAGTAGTATCCGGGACAGGGGCAATGAGCAGTTCTTC
NA,TRBV3-1,TRBD2,TRBJ2-7,CASSQDSSGTSYEQYF,TGTGCCAGCAGCCAAGATAGTAGCGGGACGTCCTACGAGCAGTACTTC
NA,TRBV7-9,TRBD1,TRBJ2-3,CASSPHRGQARTDTQYF,TGTGCCAGCAGCCCCCACCGGGGACAGGCCCGCACAGATACGCAGTATTTT
NA,TRBV18,TRBD2,TRBJ2-1,CASSPNLAGLTGEQFF,TGTGCCAGCTCACCAAATCTAGCGGGGCTGACAGGGGAGCAGTTCTTC
NA,TRBV7-8,NA,TRBJ1-2,CASSLQRGQHNYGYTF,TGTGCCAGCAGCCTACAGAGGGGACAACATAACTATGGCTACACCTTC
once,TRBV18,TRBD1,TRBJ2-7,CASSPSGQALNYEQYF,TGTGCCAGCTCACCTTCGGGACAGGCCCTCAACTACGAGCAGTACTTC
NA,TRBV4-3,TRBD1,TRBJ2-3,CASSQGTGSTDTQYF,TGCGCCAGCAGCCAAGGGACAGGGTCCACAGATACGCAGTATTTT
NA,TRBV3-1,TRBD2,TRBJ2-7,CASSQSPGLAGLYEQYF,TGTGCCAGCAGCCAAAGCCCGGGACTAGCGGGGCTCTACGAGCAGTACTTC
NA,TRBV12-3/TRBV12-4,TRBD1,TRBJ1-3,CASSPRQGMGNTIYF,TGTGCCAGCAGTCCGAGACAGGGTATGGGAAACACCATATATTTT
NA,TRBV6-2/TRBV6-3,NA,TRBJ2-7,CASTFRRRSSYEQYF,TGTGCCAGCACTTTCAGGAGGCGGAGCTCCTACGAGCAGTACTTC
NA,TRBV5-6,NA,TRBJ2-1,CASSTGLTGNEQFF,TGTGCCAGCAGTACCGGATTAACGGGCAATGAGCAGTTCTTC
NA,TRBV9,NA,TRBJ2-5,CASSSGPDGETQYF,TGTGCCAGCAGCTCCGGACCCGACGGGGAGACCCAGTACTTC
NA,TRBV5-1,NA,TRBJ1-1,CASSGPGTYPPEAFF,TGCGCCAGCAGCGGACCCGGGACCTACCCTCCTGAAGCTTTCTTT
once,TRBV7-3,NA,TRBJ1-2,CASSLNGGGYTF,TGTGCCAGCAGCTTAAATGGGGGCGGCTACACCTTC
once,TRBV25-1,NA,TRBJ1-1,CASSDQDRNTEAFF,TGTGCCAGCAGTGACCAGGACAGGAACACTGAAGCTTTCTTT
NA,TRBV7-9,NA,TRBJ2-7,CASSLGWGNEQYF,TGTGCCAGCAGCTTAGGTTGGGGGAATGAGCAGTACTTC
NA,TRBV9,NA,TRBJ2-6,CASSVVGANVLTF,TGTGCCAGCAGCGTAGTAGGGGCCAACGTCCTGACTTTC
NA,TRBV19,NA,TRBJ2-5,CASGERPGETQYF,TGTGCCAGTGGGGAGCGGCCGGGGGAGACCCAGTACTTC
few,TRBV19,TRBD1,TRBJ1-1,CASTSGQGAATEAFF,TGTGCCAGTACCTCCGGACAGGGGGCGGCCACTGAAGCTTTCTTT
NA,TRBV28,TRBD1,TRBJ2-6,CASSGTGSFFSGANVLTF,TGTGCCAGCAGTGGGACAGGCTCATTCTTCTCTGGGGCCAACGTCCTGACTTTC
NA,TRBV5-6,TRBD2,TRBJ2-3,CASSLGGPGRTSGGSYSTDTQYF,TGTGCCAGCAGCTTGGGGGGACCGGGGCGGACTAGCGGGGGGTCCTATAGCACAGATACGCAGTATTTT
NA,TRBV12-3/TRBV12-4,TRBD1,TRBJ2-1,CASSLRTGSANEQFF,TGTGCCAGCAGTTTACGGACAGGTTCCGCCAATGAGCAGTTCTTC
NA,TRBV5-6,TRBD1,TRBJ2-2,CASSLAGRGTGNTGELFF,TGTGCCAGCAGCTTGGCGGGACGGGGGACAGGGAACACCGGGGAGCTGTTTTTT
NA,TRBV5-6,NA,TRBJ1-1,CASSFTQEKAAFF,TGTGCCAGCAGCTTCACCCAGGAGAAGGCGGCTTTCTTT
NA,TRBV21-1,NA,TRBJ2-7,CARADRDRHTYEQYF,TGTGCCAGGGCCGACAGGGACAGACATACCTACGAGCAGTACTTC
NA,TRBV12-3/TRBV12-4,TRBD1,TRBJ2-2,CASSFQGATGELFF,TGTGCCAGCAGTTTCCAGGGGGCAACCGGGGAGCTGTTTTTT
NA,TRBV4-1,TRBD1,TRBJ2-5,CASSLTGARKTEVQETQYF,TGCGCCAGCAGCCTCACAGGGGCACGTAAGACGGAGGTCCAAGAGACCCAGTACTTC
NA,TRBV20-1,TRBD1,TRBJ2-1,CSALGQGLSYNEQFF,TGCAGTGCTTTGGGACAGGGGCTTTCCTACAATGAGCAGTTCTTC
NA,TRBV12-3/TRBV12-4,TRBD1,TRBJ1-2,CASSLLRTGFGYTF,TGTGCCAGCAGTTTACTCAGGACAGGGTTTGGCTACACCTTC
NA,TRBV30,TRBD1,TRBJ1-1,CAWSVEGARVTEAFF,TGTGCCTGGAGTGTGGAGGGGGCGAGGGTCACTGAAGCTTTCTTT
NA,TRBV7-2,NA,TRBJ2-3,CASSLVARSSTDTQYF,TGTGCCAGCAGCTTAGTGGCGCGATCTAGCACAGATACGCAGTATTTT
NA,TRBV2,NA,TRBJ1-2,CASSYTPYGYTF,TGTGCCAGTTCTTACACTCCCTATGGCTACACCTTC
NA,TRBV3-1,TRBD2,TRBJ2-3,CASSPGLAGDPSTDTQYF,TGTGCCAGCAGCCCGGGACTAGCGGGAGATCCGAGCACAGATACGCAGTATTTT
NA,TRBV20-1,NA,TRBJ1-1,CSALPPGNTEAFF,TGCAGTGCTCTCCCTCCGGGGAACACTGAAGCTTTCTTT
NA,TRBV29-1,NA,TRBJ2-3,CSGGVGSQSGTQYF,TGCAGCGGGGGCGTCGGCAGCCAATCCGGGACGCAGTATTTT
few,TRBV19,TRBD1,TRBJ2-2,CASSGTANTGELFF,TGTGCCAGTAGTGGGACAGCCAACACCGGGGAGCTGTTTTTT
NA,TRBV4-1,TRBD2,TRBJ2-1,CASSLRLAGIDSYNEQFF,TGCGCCAGCAGCCTACGACTAGCGGGGATCGACTCCTACAATGAGCAGTTCTTC